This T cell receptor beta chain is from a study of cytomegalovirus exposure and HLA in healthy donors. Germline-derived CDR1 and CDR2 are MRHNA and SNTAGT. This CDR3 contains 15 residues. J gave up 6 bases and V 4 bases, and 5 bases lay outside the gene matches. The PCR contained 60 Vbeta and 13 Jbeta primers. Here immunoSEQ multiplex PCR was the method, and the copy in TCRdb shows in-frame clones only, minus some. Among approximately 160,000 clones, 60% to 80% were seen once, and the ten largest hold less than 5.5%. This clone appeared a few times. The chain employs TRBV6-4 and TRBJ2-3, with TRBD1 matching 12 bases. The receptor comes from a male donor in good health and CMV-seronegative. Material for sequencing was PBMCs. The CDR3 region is CASSVGTGGADTQYF. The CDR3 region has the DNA TGTGCCAGCAGTGTCGGGACAGGGGGCGCGGATACGCAGTATTTT.